The clone carrying this TCR beta chain was seen a handful of times. Its cognate antigen is unknown. The data originate from a study of T cells after yellow fever vaccination. Whole-study context: For low cell numbers, libraries were made with SMART-Seq v4 Ultra Low Input. Findings and caveats of the study: FACS-sorted repertoires might harbor abundant contaminating clonotypes from the bulk population.

Using its own MiXCR run on the 5' RACE reads, TCRdb lists one record per CDR3 protein. The table records 100,000 to 150,000 distinct CDR3 sequences, around 9.8% of them present only once. V shed 4 bases and J 12 bases; nucleotides not matched to a gene: 14. Germline V lookup: CDR1 SGDLS, CDR2 YYNGEE. There are 14 residues in the CDR3. The sequences come from CD8+ T cells sorted from PBMCs, collected on the day of the yellow fever booster vaccination. The rearrangement joins TRBV9 to TRBJ1-2; TRBD1 agrees at 8 bases. The clonotype comes from a man in his late teens or twenties who received the YFV17D yellow fever vaccine. The DNA for the CDR3 is TGTGCCAGCAGCCCGACGGACAGGGAGCTGTTGGACACCTTC. It translates to CASSPTDRELLDTF.